Below, 27 T cell receptor beta chains from the same sample are listed, as sequenced in a study of blood T cell repertoires in COVID-19. The assay was immunoSEQ multiplex PCR, and TCRdb's table has in-frame clones only and misses some. The sample consists of about 430,000 clones, roughly 90% of them appearing once. The sample taken for sequencing was PBMCs or T cells enriched from blood (not recorded which). The receptors originated from a woman aged 18-30 years who had been exposed to COVID-19.

The V gene is TRBV19, the J gene TRBJ1-1; 7 bases align to TRBD1. Germline CDR1 and CDR2: LNHDA and SQIVND (reference sequence). The J segment lost 5 bases and the V segment lost 5 bases, leaving 11 bases of the junction unmatched. The CDR3 contains 15 residues. In DNA, the CDR3 is TGTGCCAGTAGTGCCAACAGGGGCGGGAAGACTGAAGCTTTCTTT. Amino acid sequence: CASSANRGGKTEAFF.

The chain recombines TRBV28 with TRBJ2-5, with a weak D call TRBD2 (6 bases). CDR1 MDHEN and CDR2 SYDVKM come from the germline V gene. Trimming stripped 6 bases from V and 2 bases from J, with 16 bases between. The CDR3 consists of 15 residues. The CDR3 nucleotides read TGTGCCAGCAGGGCGACCCCGGGAGTACAAGAGACCCAGTACTTC. Translating gives CASRATPGVQETQYF.

Details on this clone: Distinct nucleotide sequences in the sample also encode this CDR3. The rearrangement links TRBV18 to TRBJ1-2; TRBD1 aligns across 7 bases. V gave up 3 bases and J gave up 2 bases; unmatched junction bases: 3. In germline, CDR1 is KGHSH, CDR2 LQKENI. CDR3 length: 14 residues. CDR3 nucleotides: TGTGCCAGCTCACCGGGACAGCTGAACTATGGCTACACCTTC. It yields the protein CASSPGQLNYGYTF. Using reference TRBV18 and TRBJ1-2 for the parts outside the CDR3, the full variable domain is NAGVMQNPRHLVRRRGQEARLRCSPMKGHSHVYWYRQLPEEGLKFMVYLQKENIIDESGMPKERFSAEFPKEGPSILRIQQVVRGDSAAYFCASSPGQLNYGYTFGSGTRLTVV.

Comment on this clone: Other DNA sequences in this specimen translate into the identical CDR3. The chain employs TRBV7-2 and TRBJ2-7, with D possibly TRBD2 on 6 matching bases. CDR1 SGHTA and CDR2 FQGNSA come from the germline V gene. CDR3 length equals 16 residues. Trimming removed 2 bases from V and 3 bases from J, with 17 bases in between. The CDR3 region is CASSLFGGTGGYEQYF. In DNA form, the CDR3 reads TGTGCCAGCAGCTTATTCGGCGGGACTGGGGGCTACGAGCAGTACTTC.

This clone was seen a single time. V is TRBV18 and J is TRBJ2-7, with D possibly matching TRBD1 (6 bases). From germline, CDR1 is KGHSH and CDR2 LQKENI. The CDR3 is 13 amino acids. V lost 6 bases to trimming and J lost 2 bases, with 11 bases between them. CDR3 loop: CASSRQAAYEQYF. The CDR3 DNA follows: TGTGCCAGCTCCCGACAGGCCGCCTACGAGCAGTACTTC.

This clone was seen once. The chain has TRBV3-1 (or the pseudogene TRBV3-2) and TRBJ1-3, with a weak D call TRBD1 (5 bases). This CDR3 region has 15 residues. V gave up 1 base and J gave up 0 bases, with 7 bases separating them. Germline lookup yields CDR1 LGHDT and CDR2 YNNKEL (reference sequence). The DNA for the CDR3 is TGTGCCAGCAGCCAAGGCAGGGCCTCTGGAAACACCATATATTTT. Its translation: CASSQGRASGNTIYF.

The CDR3 DNA follows: TGCGCCAGCAGCTTGGCAGGACAGTTGGATCAGCCCCAGCATTTT. Translating it yields CASSLAGQLDQPQHF. This sequence joins TRBV5-1 and TRBJ1-5, with D possibly TRBD1 on 6 matching bases. The V and J ends lost 0 bases and 5 bases respectively, with 12 bases between them. CDR1 is SGHRS and CDR2 is YFSETQ in the germline V gene. The CDR3 is 15 amino acids.

The chain carries TRBV28 and TRBJ2-5; 9 bases map to TRBD1. The CDR3 consists of 15 residues. V was clipped by 5 bases and J by 5 bases; unmatched bases: 9. Germline CDR1 is MDHEN and CDR2 is SYDVKM. The CDR3 DNA follows: TGTGCCAGCAGTCCCCACGGGACAGGGTTGGAGACCCAGTACTTC. Its translation is CASSPHGTGLETQYF.

V usage is TRBV7-6 and J usage is TRBJ1-6; 8 positions match TRBD1. Germline assignment: CDR1 SGHVS and CDR2 FNYEAQ. This CDR3 spans 16 amino acids. The ends lost 0 bases at V and 11 bases at J; junction bases unmatched: 9. CDR3 protein: CASSLAHGQGGTPLHF. The CDR3, as DNA: TGTGCCAGCAGCTTAGCACATGGACAGGGCGGGACACCCCTCCACTTT.

The rearrangement joins TRBV6-2 or TRBV6-3 to TRBJ1-1; TRBD1 matches at 7 bases. With V trimmed by 2 bases and J by 4 bases, 1 base remained unmatched. The CDR3 has 13 residues. Germline CDR1 reads MNHEY; CDR2 reads SVGEGT. CDR3 coding DNA: TGTGCCAGCAGTTACGGACAGGCCACTGAAGCTTTCTTT. It yields the protein CASSYGQATEAFF.

The gene calls are TRBV28 and TRBJ1-6, with D perhaps TRBD1 (5 bases). Trimming took off 8 bases at V and 4 bases at J, with 15 bases between the two ends. Germline CDR1 reads MDHEN; CDR2 reads SYDVKM. CDR3 length: 15 residues. The CDR3 nucleotides read TGTGCCAGCCGCGCCGGGACTGGATATAATTCACCCCTCCACTTT. Its translation: CASRAGTGYNSPLHF.

The chain joins TRBV7-8 to TRBJ2-7; unclear D gene. This CDR3 has 17 amino acids. Germline V gene lookup returns CDR1 SGHVS and CDR2 FQNEAQ. Deletions cut 1 base from V and 2 bases from J, with 18 bases between. The DNA for the CDR3 is TGTGCCAGCAGCTTAGTCGCTCCGGCGGCTCCAACCTACGAGCAGTACTTC. This gives the protein CASSLVAPAAPTYEQYF.

The V gene is TRBV6-5, the J gene TRBJ2-7, with TRBD2 matching over 7 bases. V lost 2 bases, J lost 2 bases, and 9 bases stayed unmatched. The CDR3 runs 16 residues. Germline lookup yields CDR1 MNHEY and CDR2 SVGAGI. CDR3 sequence (DNA): TGTGCCAGCAGTTACCGGGCGGGGGAGGTCCCCTACGAGCAGTACTTC. Amino acids: CASSYRAGEVPYEQYF.

This clone appeared once. The gene calls are TRBV3-1 (or the pseudogene TRBV3-2) and TRBJ2-3, with 8 bases matching TRBD1. The CDR3 totals 15 residues. J was trimmed by 6 bases and V by 7 bases; bases with no gene match: 12. Germline CDR1 is LGHDT and CDR2 is YNNKEL (reference sequence). The CDR3 here is CASNEQGGQRDTQYF. The CDR3 DNA follows: TGTGCCAGCAATGAACAGGGGGGTCAAAGGGATACGCAGTATTTT.

This chain links TRBV6-2 or TRBV6-3 with TRBJ2-7; no definite D call. The CDR3 extends over 14 amino acids. CDR1 MNHEY and CDR2 SVGEGT come from the germline V gene. Trimming removed 3 bases from V and 0 bases from J, with 9 bases in between. This CDR3 reads CASSYGRSSYEQYF. CDR3 nucleotide sequence: TGTGCCAGCAGTTATGGTCGGAGCTCCTACGAGCAGTACTTC.

CDR3 sequence: CASSNQLLGGLMNTEAFF. Written as DNA, the CDR3 is TGCGCCAGCAGCAATCAACTACTAGGGGGTCTCATGAACACTGAAGCTTTCTTT. The rearrangement uses TRBV5-1 and TRBJ1-1; D perhaps matches TRBD1 (6 bases). The V end lost 4 bases, the J end lost 0 bases, and 22 bases lay between the germline ends. The CDR3 totals 18 residues. Germline CDR1 reads SGHRS; CDR2 reads YFSETQ.

The genes are TRBV3-1 (or the pseudogene TRBV3-2) and TRBJ2-1; 7 nucleotides agree with TRBD2. Per the germline V gene, CDR1 is LGHDT and CDR2 is YNNKEL (reference sequence). J gave up 10 bases and V 0 bases, and 6 bases lay outside the gene matches. CDR3 length: 14 residues. DNA of the CDR3: TGTGCCAGCAGCCAAGACGGGGGGAGGAGCGAGCAGTTCTTC. This encodes CASSQDGGRSEQFF.

The rearrangement joins TRBV28 to TRBJ1-5, with D unresolved. The ends were cut back, 7 bases at V and 3 bases at J, with 19 bases in the middle. This CDR3 region has 16 residues. Germline CDR1 is MDHEN and CDR2 is SYDVKM. The CDR3 sequence is CASTTSILRLNQPQHF. CDR3 nucleotide sequence: TGTGCCAGCACCACTTCTATTCTCAGGCTCAATCAGCCCCAGCATTTT.

This clone was recorded only once. The chain recombines TRBV27 with TRBJ2-7; 7 bases match TRBD1. This CDR3 spans 15 amino acids. Trimming removed 6 bases from V and 4 bases from J; junction bases left unmatched: 12. CDR1 MNHEY and CDR2 SMNVEV come from the germline V gene (reference sequence). CDR3 sequence reads: CASRDRDSRIYEQYF. For the CDR3, the DNA is TGTGCCAGCAGGGACCGGGACAGTAGGATATACGAGCAGTACTTC.

The V and J genes are TRBV21-1 and TRBJ2-3; TRBD1 was called by the table and not checked on the DNA. TRBV21-1 is a pseudogene segment. The CDR3 totals 19 residues. DNA for the CDR3: TGTGCCAGCAGCAAGACAGTAAAAAAGGAAAACTCCCCCACAGATACGCAGTATTTT. Translating gives CASSKTVKKENSPTDTQYF.

The chain has TRBV9 and TRBJ2-3; a possible D gene is TRBD2 (7 bases). The CDR3 covers 14 residues. Germline V gives CDR1 SGDLS, CDR2 YYNGEE. Deletions cut 6 bases from V and 4 bases from J, with 15 bases between. For the CDR3, the DNA is TGTGCCAGCAACTTAGGGGGAGGGGCAGATACGCAGTATTTT. This encodes CASNLGGGADTQYF. The variable domain in full, completed from reference TRBV9 and TRBJ2-3, reads DSGVTQTPKHLITATGQRVTLRCSPRSGDLSVYWYQQSLDQGLQFLIQYYNGEERAKGNILERFSAQQFPDLHSELNLSSLELGDSALYFCASNLGGGADTQYFGPGTRLTVL.

The genes are TRBV6-4 and TRBJ2-3; tentatively, D is TRBD1 (6 bases). This CDR3 is built from 15 residues. The germline V and J ends were trimmed by 2 bases and 1 base, with 10 bases remaining between them. Germline values: CDR1 MRHNA, CDR2 SNTAGT. The CDR3 DNA reads as TGTGCCAGCAGTGACGAGCCAGGGGGCACAGATACGCAGTATTTT. It translates to CASSDEPGGTDTQYF.

The chain is built from TRBV30 and TRBJ2-5; D gene ambiguous. Germline CDR1 is GTSNPN and CDR2 is SVGIG (reference sequence). This CDR3 region has 13 residues. V lost 3 bases to trimming and J lost 4 bases, with 12 bases between them. CDR3 DNA sequence: TGTGCCTGGAGCCCCATACCTAGAGAGACCCAGTACTTC. Encoded protein: CAWSPIPRETQYF.

The chain uses TRBV29-1 and TRBJ1-1; no reliable D call. Germline assignment: CDR1 SQVTM and CDR2 ANQGSEA. The CDR3 runs to 11 residues. The ends were cut back, 5 bases at V and 1 base at J, with 5 bases in the middle. CDR3 protein: CSVRGNTEAFF. CDR3 sequence (DNA): TGCAGCGTTCGGGGGAACACTGAAGCTTTCTTT.

This clone was picked up many times. This chain links TRBV28 with TRBJ1-6; 7 positions match TRBD1. The junction had 3 bases not matched to a gene; V was cut back by 3 bases and J by 7 bases. This CDR3 is built from 14 residues. Germline V gives CDR1 MDHEN, CDR2 SYDVKM. The CDR3 bases are TGTGCCAGCAGTTTCGACAGGGTAAATTCACCCCTCCACTTT. Its protein product is CASSFDRVNSPLHF.

This clone was detected once. This chain joins TRBV28 and TRBJ1-5; 7 nucleotides match TRBD1. V lost 6 bases to trimming and J lost 7 bases; unmatched junction nucleotides: 3. The germline V gene encodes CDR1 MDHEN and CDR2 SYDVKM. The CDR3 is made up of 12 amino acids. This CDR3 reads CASRRTGQPQHF. The CDR3 DNA reads TGTGCCAGCAGACGGACAGGCCAGCCCCAGCATTTT.

The chain uses TRBV18 and TRBJ2-1; no clear D. V was clipped by 1 base and J by 10 bases, with 17 bases between them. Germline CDR1 KGHSH, CDR2 LQKENI. The CDR3 sequence is 15 residues long. The CDR3 region has the DNA TGTGCCAGCTCACCACTGCAGTTTCGAAGAATAGAGCAGTTCTTC. It codes for CASSPLQFRRIEQFF.